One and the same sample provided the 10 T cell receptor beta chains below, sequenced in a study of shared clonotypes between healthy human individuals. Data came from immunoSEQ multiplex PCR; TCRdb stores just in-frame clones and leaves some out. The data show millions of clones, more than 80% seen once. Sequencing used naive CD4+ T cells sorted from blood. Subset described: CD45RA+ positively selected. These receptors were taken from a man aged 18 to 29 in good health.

Here the CDR3 DNA reads TGTGCCAGCAGCACGAGGACCCTCGGAGCCCAGCATTTT. Protein sequence: CASSTRTLGAQHF. V and J are TRBV7-2 and TRBJ1-5; D gene ambiguous. Germline CDR1 SGHTA, CDR2 FQGNSA. Trimming took 5 bases from V and 11 from J, leaving 16 bases between them. The CDR3 length is 13 residues.

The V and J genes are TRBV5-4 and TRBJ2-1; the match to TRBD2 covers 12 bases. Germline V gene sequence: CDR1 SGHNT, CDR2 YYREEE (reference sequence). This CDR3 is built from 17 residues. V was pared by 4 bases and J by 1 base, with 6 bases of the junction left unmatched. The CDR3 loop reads CASSPVGLAGSYNEQFF. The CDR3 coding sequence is TGTGCCAGCAGCCCGGTAGGACTAGCGGGATCCTACAATGAGCAGTTCTTC.

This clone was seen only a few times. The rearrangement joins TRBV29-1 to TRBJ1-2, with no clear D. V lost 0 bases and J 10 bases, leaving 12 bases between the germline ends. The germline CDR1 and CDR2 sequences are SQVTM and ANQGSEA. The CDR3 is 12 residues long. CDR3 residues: CSVEDLRHPYTF. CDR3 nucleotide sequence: TGCAGCGTTGAAGATCTGAGACACCCCTACACCTTC.

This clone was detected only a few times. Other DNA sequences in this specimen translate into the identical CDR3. The CDR3: CASSVGGPDTQYF. For the CDR3, the DNA is TGTGCCAGCAGCGTCGGGGGGCCAGATACGCAGTATTTT. The chain links TRBV9 to TRBJ2-3; D perhaps matches TRBD2 (7 bases). The CDR3 spans 13 residues. The germline V gene encodes CDR1 SGDLS and CDR2 YYNGEE. Trimming took 2 bases from V and 4 from J, leaving 8 bases between them.

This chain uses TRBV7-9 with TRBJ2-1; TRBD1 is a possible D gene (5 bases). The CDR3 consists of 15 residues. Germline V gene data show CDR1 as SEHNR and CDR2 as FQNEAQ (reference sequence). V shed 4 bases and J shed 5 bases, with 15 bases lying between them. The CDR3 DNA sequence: TGTGCCAGCAGCTCCCAGCGAAGACAGAACAATGAGCAGTTCTTC. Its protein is CASSSQRRQNNEQFF.

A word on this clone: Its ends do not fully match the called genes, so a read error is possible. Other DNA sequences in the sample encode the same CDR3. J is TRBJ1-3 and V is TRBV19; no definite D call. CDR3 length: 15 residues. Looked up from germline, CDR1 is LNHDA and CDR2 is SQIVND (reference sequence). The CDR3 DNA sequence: TGTGCCAGTAGCATAGACCGGAGCTCTGGAAACACCATATATTTT. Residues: CASSIDRSSGNTIYF. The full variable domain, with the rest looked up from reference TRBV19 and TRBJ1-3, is DGGITQSPKYLFRKEGQNVTLSCEQNLNHDAMYWYRQDPGQGLRLIYYSQIVNDFQKGDIAEGYSVSREKKESFPLTVTSAQKNPTAFYLCASSIDRSSGNTIYFGEGSWLTVV.

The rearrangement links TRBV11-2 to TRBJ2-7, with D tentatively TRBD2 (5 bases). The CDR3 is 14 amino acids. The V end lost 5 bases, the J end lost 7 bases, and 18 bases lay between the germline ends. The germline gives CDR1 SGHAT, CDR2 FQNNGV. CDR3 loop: CASSQGEGRREQYF. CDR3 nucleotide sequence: TGTGCCAGCAGCCAAGGAGAGGGCCGGAGAGAGCAGTACTTC.

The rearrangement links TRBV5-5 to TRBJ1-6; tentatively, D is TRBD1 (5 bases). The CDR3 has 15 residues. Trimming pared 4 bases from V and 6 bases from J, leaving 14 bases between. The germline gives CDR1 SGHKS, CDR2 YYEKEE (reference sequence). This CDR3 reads CASSDVEGFNSPLHF. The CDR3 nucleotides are TGTGCCAGCAGCGACGTAGAGGGGTTTAATTCACCCCTCCACTTT. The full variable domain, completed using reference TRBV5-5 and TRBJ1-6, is DAGVTQSPTHLIKTRGQQVTLRCSPISGHKSVSWYQQVLGQGPQFIFQYYEKEERGRGNFPDRFSARQFPNYSSELNVNALLLGDSALYLCASSDVEGFNSPLHFGNGTRLTVT.

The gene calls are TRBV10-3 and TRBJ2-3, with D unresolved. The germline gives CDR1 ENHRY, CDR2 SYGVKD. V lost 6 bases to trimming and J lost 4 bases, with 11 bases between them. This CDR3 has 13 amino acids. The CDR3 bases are TGTGCCATCAGAGATGGATCAGCAGATACGCAGTATTTT. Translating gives CAIRDGSADTQYF.

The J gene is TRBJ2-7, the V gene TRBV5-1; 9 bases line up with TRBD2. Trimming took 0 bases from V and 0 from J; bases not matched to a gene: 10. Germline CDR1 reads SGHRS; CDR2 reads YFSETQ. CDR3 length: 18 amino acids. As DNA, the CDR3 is TGCGCCAGCAGCTTGGCCCGGGGAGCGGGGGGCAACTCCTACGAGCAGTACTTC. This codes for CASSLARGAGGNSYEQYF.